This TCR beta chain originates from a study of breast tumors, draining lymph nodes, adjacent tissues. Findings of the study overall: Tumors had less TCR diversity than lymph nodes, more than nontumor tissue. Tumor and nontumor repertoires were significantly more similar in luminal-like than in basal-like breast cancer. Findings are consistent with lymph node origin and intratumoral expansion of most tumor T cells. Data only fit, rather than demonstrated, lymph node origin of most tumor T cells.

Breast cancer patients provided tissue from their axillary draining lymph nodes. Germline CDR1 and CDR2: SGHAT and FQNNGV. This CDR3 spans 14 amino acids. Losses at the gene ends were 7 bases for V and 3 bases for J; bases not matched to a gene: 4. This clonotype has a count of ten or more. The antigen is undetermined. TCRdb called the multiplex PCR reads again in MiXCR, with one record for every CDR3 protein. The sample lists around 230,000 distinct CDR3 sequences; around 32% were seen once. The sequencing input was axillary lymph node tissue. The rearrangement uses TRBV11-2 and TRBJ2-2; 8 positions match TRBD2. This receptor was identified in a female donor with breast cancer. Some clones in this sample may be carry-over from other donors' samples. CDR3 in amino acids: CASTPRGDTGELFF. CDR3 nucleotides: TGTGCCAGCACCCCGCGGGGGGACACCGGGGAGCTGTTTTTT.